This TCR beta chain was found in a study of T cells in Graves' hyperthyroidism and ophthalmopathy. Study-level findings and limits: Most thyroid clonotypes expanded above 0.001 were also detected in blood. Ophthalmopathy, which appeared later, was predicted by the model a median roughly 6.4 months before onset.

The CDR3 contains 17 residues. V gave up 0 bases and J gave up 8 bases; unmatched junction bases: 16. CDR1 is DFQATT, CDR2 SNEGSKA, per germline (reference sequence). A NOSPECS grade of at least 4, a Clinical Activity Score of at least 3 and duration under 3 months were recorded in ophthalmopathy patients. Based on clinical symptoms, serum thyroxine and TRAb, thyroid ultrasound and orbital computed tomography, diagnoses were reached. This clonotype showed up many times. Its antigen remains unidentified. Regions amplified from RNA transcripts were the TCR beta CDR3 regions. HTBI primers were used for first-round RT-PCR of the TCR CDR3. MiXCR was run by TCRdb on the multiplex PCR reads, yielding one entry per CDR3 protein. Here the sample spans about half a million distinct CDR3 sequences, around 15% being singletons.

The TCR was taken from a woman between 25 and 40 years old with Graves' ophthalmopathy. The chain recombines TRBV20-1 with TRBJ2-1, with TRBD1 identical over 7 bases. The sample taken for sequencing was blood. In nucleotides, the CDR3 is TGCAGTGCTAGAGACCCTATCGATGGGACAGTGGCGGATGAGCAGTTCTTC. It encodes CSARDPIDGTVADEQFF.